What follows are 18 T cell receptor beta chains derived from one specimen sequenced in a study of blood T cell repertoires in COVID-19. Data came from immunoSEQ multiplex PCR; TCRdb stores just in-frame clones and leaves some out. The sample shows a few hundred thousand clones, almost 90% of them seen only once. Sequences were obtained from peripheral blood. The receptors stem from an older woman with COVID-19, enrolled during active disease.

V is TRBV3-1 (or the pseudogene TRBV3-2) and J is TRBJ1-1; D is possibly TRBD1 (5 bases). This CDR3 contains 15 residues. The V end was cut by 1 base, the J end by 2 bases, with 11 bases between. Germline assignment: CDR1 LGHDT and CDR2 YNNKEL (reference sequence). CDR3 protein: CASSQAGGKNTEAFF. CDR3 DNA: TGTGCCAGCAGCCAAGCGGGGGGGAAAAACACTGAAGCTTTCTTT.

The rearrangement links TRBV7-9 to TRBJ1-3, with TRBD1 as a possible D gene (6 bases). CDR1 SEHNR and CDR2 FQNEAQ come from the germline V gene (reference sequence). This CDR3 contains 15 residues. Trimming removed 2 bases from V and 4 bases from J, with 12 bases in between. Here the CDR3 reads CASSLPRGPGNTIYF. Here the CDR3 DNA reads TGTGCCAGCAGCTTACCCAGGGGACCCGGAAACACCATATATTTT.

CDR3 amino acids: CASSVTVNTEAFF. As DNA, the CDR3 is TGTGCCAGCAGCGTGACAGTTAACACTGAAGCTTTCTTT. The V call is TRBV7-3, the J call TRBJ1-1; D is possibly TRBD1 (5 bases). V lost 5 bases, J lost 2 bases, and 9 bases lay in between. The length of the CDR3 is 13 residues. In germline, CDR1 is SGHTA, CDR2 FQGTGA.

The V call is TRBV24-1, the J call TRBJ2-1; D might be TRBD2 (6 bases). Germline V lookup: CDR1 KGHDR, CDR2 SFDVKD. V shed 9 bases and J shed 2 bases, with 10 bases lying between them. There are 13 residues in the CDR3. The CDR3 DNA reads TGTGCCACCCAGGGCGGGACCTACAATGAGCAGTTCTTC. This sequence encodes CATQGGTYNEQFF.

This sequence joins TRBV30 and TRBJ1-4; D remains ambiguous. Germline CDR1 and CDR2: GTSNPN and SVGIG (reference sequence). Trimming took 0 bases from V and 5 from J, leaving 13 bases between them. CDR3 length equals 15 residues. The CDR3 nucleotides are TGTGCCTGGAGTGTAAACCCGGGAACAAATGAAAAACTGTTTTTT. This translates into CAWSVNPGTNEKLFF. Combining the CDR3 with reference TRBV30 and TRBJ1-4 gives the whole variable domain SQTIHQWPATLVQPVGSPLSLECTVEGTSNPNLYWYRQAAGRGLQLLFYSVGIGQISSEVPQNLSASRPQDRQFILSSKKLLLSDSGFYLCAWSVNPGTNEKLFFGSGTQLSVL.

This clone was recorded once. The chain has TRBV4-2 and TRBJ1-1, with D possibly TRBD1 on 6 matching bases. V shed 2 bases and J shed 1 base, with 11 bases lying between them. The CDR3 has 15 residues. Germline CDR1 is LGHNA and CDR2 is YNFKEQ. This chain's CDR3 is CASSQTGRGNTEAFF. The CDR3 DNA follows: TGTGCCAGCAGCCAAACAGGGAGGGGGAACACTGAAGCTTTCTTT.

V and J are TRBV12-3 or TRBV12-4 and TRBJ1-5; 11 positions agree with TRBD1. The CDR3 length is 13 residues. V shed 8 bases and J 4 bases; nucleotides not matched to a gene: 1. This CDR3 is CASGDRGNQPQHF. The CDR3 DNA reads as TGTGCCAGCGGGGACAGGGGGAATCAGCCCCAGCATTTT.

This rearrangement joins TRBV11-1 to TRBJ1-2; D not resolved. Germline assignment: CDR1 SGHAT and CDR2 FQDESV (reference sequence). V was pared by 5 bases and J by 4 bases, with 11 bases between. The CDR3 consists of 13 residues. The CDR3 protein is CASSPAGSYGYTF. In DNA, the CDR3 is TGTGCCAGCAGCCCGGCGGGTTCCTATGGCTACACCTTC.

The chain joins TRBV27 to TRBJ2-3, with 11 nucleotides matching TRBD1. J gave up 4 bases and V 6 bases, and 3 bases lay outside the gene matches. CDR3 size: 14 residues. Germline CDR1 and CDR2: MNHEY and SMNVEV (reference sequence). The CDR3 DNA sequence: TGTGCCAGCAGGGACAGGGGGCGAGCAGATACGCAGTATTTT. Amino acid sequence: CASRDRGRADTQYF.

The chain has TRBV2 and TRBJ1-1; TRBD1 agrees at 7 bases. The J segment lost 3 bases and the V segment lost 6 bases, leaving 16 bases of the junction unmatched. The CDR3 is 17 amino acids. Germline V gene lookup returns CDR1 SNHLY and CDR2 FYNNEI. The chain's CDR3 is CASSALQGGSWDTEAFF. The DNA of the CDR3 is TGTGCCAGCAGCGCCCTGCAGGGGGGCAGTTGGGACACTGAAGCTTTCTTT.

The rearrangement uses TRBV24-1 and TRBJ2-3; D might be TRBD1 (5 bases). The CDR3 consists of 15 residues. Trimming took 3 bases from V and 2 from J, leaving 11 bases between them. The V gene's germline CDR1 is KGHDR and CDR2 SFDVKD. CDR3 DNA: TGTGCCACCAGTGATGCGACGGACACCACAGATACGCAGTATTTT. This gives the protein CATSDATDTTDTQYF.

The chain couples TRBV6-6 to TRBJ1-6; 7 positions match TRBD1. The CDR3 spans 15 residues. Germline V gives CDR1 MNHNY, CDR2 SVGAGI (reference sequence). V trimming: 6 bases; J trimming: 9 bases; junction bases outside the gene matches: 11. CDR3 DNA sequence: TGTGCCAGCAGCCCAGGGCGGGACAGTTCTTCACCCCTCCACTTT. Amino acids: CASSPGRDSSSPLHF.

V and J are TRBV6-2 or TRBV6-3 and TRBJ1-2; D remains unclear. The CDR3 is 11 residues long. V lost 4 bases to trimming and J lost 5 bases, with 5 bases between them. Germline V gene lookup returns CDR1 MNHEY and CDR2 SVGEGT. This CDR3 is CASSFPYGYTF. Here the CDR3 DNA reads TGTGCCAGCAGTTTCCCTTATGGCTACACCTTC.

J is TRBJ2-2 and V is TRBV12-5; no clear D. Trimming removed 2 bases at V and 3 bases at J, with 7 bases between. The length of the CDR3 is 14 residues. Germline CDR1 reads LGHNT; CDR2 reads FRNRAP. The CDR3 loop is CASGLLGYTGELFF. The CDR3 nucleotides read TGTGCTAGTGGTTTGCTGGGCTACACCGGGGAGCTGTTTTTT.

This sequence joins TRBV10-2 and TRBJ1-2; perhaps TRBD1 as D (5 bases). The V end was cut by 2 bases, the J end by 4 bases, with 8 bases between. The CDR3 runs 13 residues. Germline V gene lookup returns CDR1 WSHSY and CDR2 SAAADI. The CDR3 protein is CASSEGTPYGYTF. CDR3 coding DNA: TGCGCCAGCAGTGAGGGGACTCCCTATGGCTACACCTTC.

This clone was seen a few times. V and J are TRBV3-1 (or the pseudogene TRBV3-2) and TRBJ1-1; 8 positions agree with TRBD1. Looked up from germline, CDR1 is LGHDT and CDR2 is YNNKEL (reference sequence). With 1 base clipped from V and 5 bases from J, the junction kept 3 bases outside the gene matches. The CDR3 length is 14 residues. The CDR3 loop reads CASSQGQGRTEAFF. CDR3 nucleotides: TGTGCCAGCAGCCAAGGACAGGGGCGTACTGAAGCTTTCTTT.

The chain recombines TRBV5-6 with TRBJ1-1, with TRBD1 matching 7 bases. After removal of 6 bases from V and 1 base from J, the junction contained 9 bases not matched to a gene. The CDR3 is 15 residues long. CDR1 is SGHDT and CDR2 is YYEEEE in the germline V gene. The CDR3 sequence: CASTVTGTANTEAFF. The CDR3 DNA is TGTGCCAGCACCGTCACCGGGACAGCGAACACTGAAGCTTTCTTT.

The chain links TRBV6-4 to TRBJ1-1; D unclear. CDR1 is MRHNA and CDR2 is SNTAGT in the germline V gene. The CDR3 spans 13 residues. Trimming pared 4 bases from V and 0 bases from J, leaving 6 bases between. The CDR3 spells CASSAEMNTEAFF. The CDR3 DNA reads as TGTGCCAGCAGTGCGGAGATGAACACTGAAGCTTTCTTT.